The sequence of this T cell receptor beta chain was determined in a study of blood T cell repertoires in COVID-19. Germline V gives CDR1 SGDLS, CDR2 YYNGEE. Trimming took 0 bases from V and 2 from J, leaving 5 bases between them. There are 13 residues in the CDR3. TCRdb's table, derived via immunoSEQ multiplex PCR, lists solely in-frame clones and lacks some. The table lists about 240,000 clones, around 88% of them singletons. Participant-reported clinical history was the basis for cohort assignment. The sequence was obtained from a woman aged 40 to 50 with acute COVID-19. Sequenced input: PBMCs or T cells enriched from blood (not recorded which). V and J are TRBV9 and TRBJ1-2; D gene unclear. The CDR3: CASSVVQNYGYTF. As DNA, the CDR3 is TGTGCCAGCAGCGTAGTACAAAACTATGGCTACACCTTC.